This entry is about one TCR beta chain. No cognate antigen has been identified for it. No base quality information exists; no much larger clone differs at one position. The sample originates from a study of cytomegalovirus exposure and HLA in healthy donors (dated by TCRdb to the late 2010s). For the study in its entirety: In an earlier analysis of 587 of the donors, under 300 Gb of sequence data and 95 million to 130 million unique TCR beta sequences from about 179 million T cells were reported. Among the roughly 380 genotyped donors, approximately 76% belonged to the genetic ancestry cluster associated with self-reported Caucasian donors. In a later analysis, previously published TCR beta repertoires from 550 to 750 donors were re-analyzed and high-resolution HLA genotyping was added so that TCR occurrence patterns could be studied. To decide whether each TCR beta V gene segment behaved as functional or pseudogenic, an earlier analysis of some 570 of the donors relied on high-throughput TCR beta sequencing. Genome-wide SNP genotypes for about 65% of the 666 donors were used in a later genetic analysis, which treated that subset as a discovery cohort. Alongside the repertoire data, information on donor age, sex, ethnicity and CMV serostatus was compiled. Every discovery cohort repertoire had been produced on one sequencing platform. Because of strong linkage in the cohort, roughly 5 DR-DQ haplotypes were treated as single units for association and clustering. Typing coverage differed by locus: A, B, C, DRB1 and DQB1 were typed in about 620-630 donors, DQA1 in approximately 520, DPA1 in around 610, and DPB1 in roughly 470. The study was designed to test whether signatures of past pathogen exposure could be identified by cataloging public T cell receptors. An early release covering roughly 640 HLA-typed donors comprised 300 to 350 gigabases of sequencing data and around 80 million unique TCR sequences. In addition to the first cohort of 500 to 850 subjects, a separate validation cohort of 100 to 150 different subjects was used. Using immunosequencing, the study profiled T cell repertoires from 500 to 800 subjects and related those repertoires to cytomegalovirus serostatus. To predict cytomegalovirus infection status, the study brought together high-throughput TCR immunosequencing, statistical association of individual TCRs with disease status, and machine learning. Rather than using new phenotypic data, the later analysis identified candidate immune exposures from TCR beta sequences and from how often those sequences occurred across donors. HLA typing covered class I and class II loci at four-digit resolution. Among several hundred genotyped donors of the cohort, an average of about 240,000 unique TCR beta nucleotide sequences was sequenced per donor, of which 15% to 20% were non-productive. General findings and caveats noted by the study authors: A further reported finding was that TCR beta sequences accurately predicted the HLA-A and HLA-B alleles for most subjects in the first cohort. V-gene and J-gene trimming of TCR beta chains was associated with a missense DCLRE1C variant in a later genetic analysis, and the association was replicated in an independent cohort. According to the authors, the approach could potentially be generalized to other disease states and immunological phenotypes. In a later genetic analysis, fewer N-insertions in productive TCRs were reported among donors in an Asian-associated ancestry cluster than the approximately 670-donor mean. This cohort had only TCR beta chains sequenced, and the lack of alpha or paired-chain data limited which features could be detected. About 15 rarely observed V segments, including chromosome 9 orphons, were excluded from the earlier analysis of several hundred of the donors because counts were too low. The study listed 150 to 200 TCR beta chains as associated with cytomegalovirus. Sequencing depth was assumed to be roughly uniform across donors in the presence/absence analyses, though that assumption may not hold. In a later analysis, most CMV-associated TCR beta chains were found to appear HLA-restricted, with HLA associations seemingly driven largely by CMV exposure. Compared with equally common non-associated chains, HLA-associated TCR beta chains in a later analysis were more clonally expanded and had lower generation probabilities. In a later analysis, TCR association rates were found to vary across HLA loci, with the most associated TCRs seen for DRB1 alleles and the fewest for HLA-C alleles. In a later analysis, more than 15,000 TCR beta sequences were associated with specific HLA alleles at a false discovery rate of 0.05. Broadly in line with IMGT annotations, most TCR beta V segments showed up in productive rearrangements about 90% or about 30% of the time in an earlier analysis of under 700 of the donors. Strong co-occurrence of HLA alleles, especially DR and DQ, made assigning TCR associations to individual alleles difficult. Most TCR sequences were seen in very few donors, while some public TCRs were found in many individuals. CMV serostatus was the only immune exposure information available for the cohort. Because the 87-base-pair reads could not distinguish some IMGT-functional V segments, including TRBV6-2 and TRBV6-3, those segments were excluded. A cluster of highly shared sequence variants was judged likely to be a technical artifact of the sequencing pipeline. A few of the identified cytomegalovirus-associated TCR beta chains were confirmed in vitro to be specific for cytomegalovirus antigens. In a later analysis, several top co-occurrence clusters were reported to appear linked to parvovirus B19, influenza, CMV and Epstein-Barr virus. Because HLA typing was unavailable for some donors at each locus, only the typed subset was used in association tests. In both the original and validation cohorts, the classifier was reported to diagnose cytomegalovirus status with high specificity and sensitivity. Linkage disequilibrium might explain the correlated functional status among segregating V segments, but an unknown experimental factor could not be excluded.

The library was generated by the immunoSEQ multiplex PCR assay. For the multiplex PCR, a mixture combining 60 forward primers for TCR Vbeta segments and 13 reverse primers for TCR Jbeta segments was used. The CDR3 region of rearranged TCR beta genes was amplified from genomic DNA with a multiplex PCR assay. The amplified TCR beta libraries were sequenced on the Illumina HiSeq System as 87-base-pair reads. The original methods were these. In a later analysis, tens of millions of unique TCR beta chains were counted across the approximately 640 repertoires, and approximately 11 million of these chains were shared by at least two donors. Raw reads were error-corrected and collapsed into unique sequences with a nearest-neighbor algorithm that merged closely related sequences to remove PCR and sequencing errors. CDR3 sequences were aligned to IMGT reference sequences to assign V, D and J gene segments. For a sequence to be retained, a match of at least six nucleotides was required to both a V gene segment and a J gene segment. A rearrangement was called productive if the CDR3 had no stop codons and remained in frame with V and J, and every other rearrangement was called non-productive. CDR3 was defined according to IMGT convention as the region running from the second conserved V-encoded cysteine to the conserved J-encoded phenylalanine. The earlier analysis of some 580 of the donors excluded any sequence lacking an unambiguous match to a single V gene segment. An earlier analysis of a few hundred of the donors called V segments functional above 56.7% productive rearrangements and segregating when the between-donor standard deviation exceeded 5%. A statistical classification framework was built for diagnosing cytomegalovirus status from the catalog of TCR beta chain sequences. In a later analysis, V and J genes were assigned by comparing TCR nucleotide sequences against IMGT/GENE-DB human TR gene sequences. In a later analysis, CDR3 sequences and most-parsimonious VDJ recombination scenarios were assigned using the TCRdist pipeline. In a later analysis, every TCR beta chain was defined by the combination of its CDR3 amino acid sequence and its V-gene family, and reads without a unique V-gene family were dropped. To address suspected cross-contamination and a sequencing artifact, a later analysis removed roughly 580 highly shared, low-generation-probability nucleotide sequences. In a later analysis, a clonal expansion index for each public chain was calculated from normalized within-repertoire ranks of inferred template counts. A later analysis computed generation probabilities with a VDJ recombination model fitted to out-of-frame rearrangements, and checked the results against IGoR. Hypergeometric tests were used in a later analysis to score TCR-TCR, TCR-HLA and TCR-CMV co-occurrence, with a repertoire-size bias correction applied to the TCR pairs. To estimate false discovery rates, a later analysis permuted the HLA or CMV assignments 20 times. In a later analysis, co-occurring TCRs were grouped using DBSCAN, and TCRdist sequence similarity was added for clustering within HLA-allele-positive subsets. Repertoires with fewer than 30,000 or more than 120,000 public chains were left out of co-occurrence clustering, as were a handful of repertoires with anomalous nucleotide sharing. In TCRdb, the immuneACCESS table is reduced to in-frame sequences with V and J assigned. These tables do not hold every clone; where another copy was compared, an unresolved V gene accounts for under half, and the others remain unexplained. V and J calls and clone size follow that table, whereas D and trimming were derived from the DNA. The sample data list about 180,000 clones, and roughly 70% of these were observed just once. The top ten constitute 2.9% of the sample.

V is pared back by 4 bases and J by 4 bases, with 4 bases lying between the germline termini. Measured from the cysteine to the phenylalanine, the CDR3 is 11 residues long. Just the 33-base CDR3 DNA is kept, in frame starting at base 1. The germline V gene encodes CDR1 LNHDA and CDR2 SQIVND (reference sequence). The cohort was made up of around 720 healthy bone marrow donors. Cohort members were all nominally healthy when sampled, although unrecorded immune exposures were likely present. The donor tested CMV seronegative and was one of the 352 seronegative cohort members. A peripheral blood sample was provided by each donor, and peripheral blood mononuclear cells were used for TCR beta sequencing. The Qiagen DNeasy Blood Extraction Kit was used to extract genomic DNA from the blood cell samples.

The sequence was obtained from a male donor in good health and CMV-seronegative. The V and J genes are TRBV19 and TRBJ1-2, with the identity of the D gene unclear. Sequencing was done on a sample of PBMCs. Read as DNA, the sequence is TGTGCCAGTAGTACCTCCTATGGCTACACCTTC. It is translated as CASSTSYGYTF. With the portions outside the CDR3 filled from the reference TRBV19 and TRBJ1-2 genes, the complete variable region becomes DGGITQSPKYLFRKEGQNVTLSCEQNLNHDAMYWYRQDPGQGLRLIYYSQIVNDFQKGDIAEGYSVSREKKESFPLTVTSAQKNPTAFYLCASSTSYGYTFGSGTRLTVV.